Listed below are T cell receptor beta chains from one sample, sequenced in a study of human T cells and chemical hapten exposure. Each CDR3 protein is one row after TCRdb ran MiXCR on the RACE reads. Among 380,000 or so distinct CDR3 sequences listed, 4% to 5.5% were seen once. This material consisted of whole blood, taken in connection with sensitization to the hapten diphenylcyclopropenone (DPC). Receptors were obtained from a woman in her forties or fifties with alopecia areata. Some clones in this sample may be carry-over from other donors' samples. The CDR3 runs from the conserved cysteine through the conserved F or W. Each record gives: J gene, V gene, CDR3 protein.

TRBJ2-7	TRBV28	CASSLHTSGYYEQYF
TRBJ1-1	TRBV7-2	CASSSRGWDTEAFF
TRBJ1-1	TRBV7-2	CASSFRNTEAFF
TRBJ2-3	TRBV6-5	CASSLGLPSTDTQYF
TRBJ2-2	TRBV28	CASSCWGLAGCTGELFF
TRBJ1-5	TRBV6-5	CASSSPRHRNQPQHF
TRBJ1-3	TRBV5-1	CASSLEGTPGNTIYF
TRBJ1-2	TRBV5-6	CASSIGPANYGYTF
TRBJ2-3	TRBV3-1	CASSQVGLAELTDTQYF
TRBJ2-2	TRBV20-1	CSAIAGVAGELFF
TRBJ2-3	TRBV12-5	CASGLGSWDTQYF
TRBJ1-2	TRBV11-3	CASSPGQGPTNYGYTF
TRBJ2-7	TRBV7-8	CASSQDRGDYEQYF
TRBJ2-7	TRBV6-5	CASSPAYSYEQYF
TRBJ1-1	TRBV10-3	CAISGGQGMGTEAFF
TRBJ2-1	TRBV20-1	CSARGTSGIGEQFF